Listed below are T cell receptor beta chains from one sample, sequenced in a study of beta chain features in type 1 diabetes. Assay used: immunoSEQ multiplex PCR; TCRdb lists only in-frame clones, some missing. There are 630,000 or so clones in the sample; around an eighth occur only once, and 0.035% to 0.04% lies in the top ten. Material for sequencing was naive CD4+ T cells from blood. Every receptor here comes from a man between 18 and 35 years old with type 1 diabetes. CDR3s include the opening cysteine and the closing phenylalanine or tryptophan. Fields, in order: V gene, clone size, D gene, J gene, CDR3 DNA, CDR3 protein. The D gene is left open where the match is weak. Clone size is stated in some rows and not others, as once, few, many or a class when expanded.

v_gene: TRBV29-1
abundance: few
d_gene: .
j_gene: TRBJ2-7
CDR3nt: TGCAGCGGGACATTTTCCTACGAGCAGTACTTC
CDR3aa: CSGTFSYEQYF

v_gene: TRBV9
abundance: .
d_gene: .
j_gene: TRBJ2-4
CDR3nt: TGTGCCAGCAGCCCGCCCCAAAGCAATTGGGACATTCAGTACTTC
CDR3aa: CASSPPQSNWDIQYF

v_gene: TRBV19
abundance: few
d_gene: TRBD1
j_gene: TRBJ2-7
CDR3nt: TGTGCCAGTAGTAACGGACAGGGCTACGAGCAGTACTTC
CDR3aa: CASSNGQGYEQYF

v_gene: TRBV6-5
abundance: .
d_gene: .
j_gene: TRBJ2-7
CDR3nt: TGTGCCAGCAGTTACTCGAGGCAGCCGAGCTCCTACGAGCAGTACTTC
CDR3aa: CASSYSRQPSSYEQYF

v_gene: TRBV2
abundance: few
d_gene: .
j_gene: TRBJ2-2
CDR3nt: TGTGCCAGCTCCCGGGAGAGCACCGGGGAGCTGTTTTTT
CDR3aa: CASSRESTGELFF

v_gene: TRBV18
abundance: .
d_gene: TRBD2
j_gene: TRBJ2-7
CDR3nt: TGTGCCAGCTCACCAAGCGGGAGCGAGTCCTACGAGCAGTACTTC
CDR3aa: CASSPSGSESYEQYF

v_gene: TRBV14
abundance: few
d_gene: .
j_gene: TRBJ2-3
CDR3nt: TGTGCCAGCAGCCCGCTACTCTCCGGGACAGATACGCAGTATTTT
CDR3aa: CASSPLLSGTDTQYF

v_gene: TRBV20-1
abundance: once
d_gene: .
j_gene: TRBJ2-4
CDR3nt: TGCAGTGCTCTAGGGGCCATTCAGTACTTC
CDR3aa: CSALGAIQYF

v_gene: TRBV10-3
abundance: .
d_gene: TRBD1
j_gene: TRBJ2-7
CDR3nt: TGTGCCATCAGGAGGACAGGGGTTCAAGAGCAGTACTTC
CDR3aa: CAIRRTGVQEQYF

v_gene: TRBV9
abundance: few
d_gene: TRBD1
j_gene: TRBJ2-7
CDR3nt: TGTGCCAGCAAGAACAGGGGGCTGAGGGACGAGCAGTACTTC
CDR3aa: CASKNRGLRDEQYF

v_gene: TRBV18
abundance: .
d_gene: .
j_gene: TRBJ1-1
CDR3nt: TGTGCCAGCTCACCCCAGGACGGAAAAAACACTGAAGCTTTCTTT
CDR3aa: CASSPQDGKNTEAFF

v_gene: TRBV5-1
abundance: few
d_gene: .
j_gene: TRBJ2-5
CDR3nt: TGCGCCAGCAGCTTTTACGGGTACCAAGAGACCCAGTACTTC
CDR3aa: CASSFYGYQETQYF

v_gene: TRBV29-1
abundance: few
d_gene: TRBD2
j_gene: TRBJ2-7
CDR3nt: TGCAGCGCCTCGGGACTAGCGGCGACCTACGAGCAGTACTTC
CDR3aa: CSASGLAATYEQYF

v_gene: TRBV15
abundance: few
d_gene: .
j_gene: TRBJ1-2
CDR3nt: TGTGCCACCAGCAGAGATCAAGGCCTTCGTCCGGACTACACCTTC
CDR3aa: CATSRDQGLRPDYTF

v_gene: TRBV27
abundance: .
d_gene: .
j_gene: TRBJ2-3
CDR3nt: TGTGCCAGCAGTTTAAAAACCCCTGCGGGCGCAGATACGCAGTATTTT
CDR3aa: CASSLKTPAGADTQYF

v_gene: TRBV7-9
abundance: few
d_gene: .
j_gene: TRBJ1-5
CDR3nt: TGTGCCAGCAGCTTAGATGGGGAGGATCAGCCCCAGCATTTT
CDR3aa: CASSLDGEDQPQHF

v_gene: TRBV5-1
abundance: few
d_gene: .
j_gene: TRBJ1-1
CDR3nt: TGCGCCAGCAGCTATTACTCCGGACACACTGAAGCTTTCTTT
CDR3aa: CASSYYSGHTEAFF

v_gene: TRBV9
abundance: .
d_gene: .
j_gene: TRBJ2-1
CDR3nt: TGTGCCAGCAGCGTAGAAGGATACTCCTACAATGAGCAGTTCTTC
CDR3aa: CASSVEGYSYNEQFF

v_gene: TRBV29-1
abundance: .
d_gene: TRBD1
j_gene: TRBJ1-2
CDR3nt: TGCAGCGTTGACGTGGGACAGGGGGCCCTTAACTATGGCTACACCTTC
CDR3aa: CSVDVGQGALNYGYTF

v_gene: TRBV4-1
abundance: .
d_gene: .
j_gene: TRBJ2-1
CDR3nt: TGCGCCAGCAGCCAATTGCCCTCGTCGGGGGCGTCCTACAATGAGCAGTTCTTC
CDR3aa: CASSQLPSSGASYNEQFF

v_gene: TRBV6-5
abundance: few
d_gene: TRBD1
j_gene: TRBJ1-6
CDR3nt: TGTGCCAGCAGTTCTTGGACAGGGGATTCACCCCTCCACTTT
CDR3aa: CASSSWTGDSPLHF

v_gene: TRBV4-3
abundance: .
d_gene: TRBD1
j_gene: TRBJ1-2
CDR3nt: TGCGCCAGCAGCCTATACAGGGGAAACTATGGCTACACCTTC
CDR3aa: CASSLYRGNYGYTF

v_gene: TRBV25-1
abundance: few
d_gene: .
j_gene: TRBJ2-6
CDR3nt: TGTGCCAGCAGTGAATTAGGGTCTGGGGCCAACGTCCTGACTTTC
CDR3aa: CASSELGSGANVLTF

v_gene: TRBV30
abundance: few
d_gene: .
j_gene: TRBJ2-1
CDR3nt: TGTGCCTGGAGTTTGATGAATGAGCAGTTCTTC
CDR3aa: CAWSLMNEQFF

v_gene: TRBV11-2
abundance: few
d_gene: TRBD1
j_gene: TRBJ2-3
CDR3nt: TGTGCCAGCAGCCCGGGACAGGGGATTGCCACTGGAGATACGCAGTATTTT
CDR3aa: CASSPGQGIATGDTQYF

v_gene: TRBV30
abundance: .
d_gene: .
j_gene: TRBJ1-2
CDR3nt: TGTGCCTGGACCCCGGGACACCTCATTTATGGCTACACCTTC
CDR3aa: CAWTPGHLIYGYTF

v_gene: TRBV5-1
abundance: .
d_gene: .
j_gene: TRBJ2-7
CDR3nt: TGCGCCAGCAGCTTGCATGAGTCCTACGAGCAGTACTTC
CDR3aa: CASSLHESYEQYF

v_gene: TRBV13
abundance: few
d_gene: TRBD1
j_gene: TRBJ2-5
CDR3nt: TGTGCCAGCAGCACCGACAGGGGGCGCTGGGAGACCCAGTACTTC
CDR3aa: CASSTDRGRWETQYF

v_gene: TRBV30
abundance: few
d_gene: .
j_gene: TRBJ1-6
CDR3nt: TGTGCCTGGAGGGACTTGACAGGTTCCAATTCACCCCTCCACTTT
CDR3aa: CAWRDLTGSNSPLHF

v_gene: TRBV7-9
abundance: .
d_gene: TRBD2
j_gene: TRBJ2-7
CDR3nt: TGTGCCAGCAGCTTGGATGGCGGGGGCTACGAGCAGTACTTC
CDR3aa: CASSLDGGGYEQYF

v_gene: TRBV7-9
abundance: .
d_gene: TRBD2
j_gene: TRBJ2-1
CDR3nt: TGTGCCAGCAGCTTACCCGCTCGGACTAGCGGGGCTCGCAATGAGCAGTTCTTC
CDR3aa: CASSLPARTSGARNEQFF

v_gene: TRBV10-3
abundance: .
d_gene: .
j_gene: TRBJ2-3
CDR3nt: TGTGCCATCAGTGAGCTACAGGGATATGATACGCAGTATTTT
CDR3aa: CAISELQGYDTQYF

v_gene: TRBV27
abundance: few
d_gene: TRBD2
j_gene: TRBJ2-1
CDR3nt: TGTGCCAGCGGAGACCTAGCGGGCCACAATGAGCAGTTCTTC
CDR3aa: CASGDLAGHNEQFF